The 10 T cell receptor beta chains reported below all come from one sample, sequenced in a study of blood T cell repertoires in COVID-19. Profiling relied on immunoSEQ multiplex PCR, and the TCRdb table lists in-frame clones only, not all of them. The sample lists about 61,000 clones, around 88% occurring once. Sequencing was performed on peripheral blood. The receptors here all came from a human donor in a cohort sampled during active COVID-19.

This rearrangement joins TRBV11-2 to TRBJ1-1; D is unclear. The CDR3 spans 13 residues. Germline CDR1 reads SGHAT; CDR2 reads FQNNGV. The ends were cut back, 4 bases at V and 5 bases at J, with 11 bases in the middle. This CDR3 reads CASSSTGWTEAFF. Here the CDR3 DNA reads TGTGCCAGCAGCTCGACGGGATGGACTGAAGCTTTCTTT.

V is TRBV28 and J is TRBJ1-6, with 10 bases aligning to TRBD1. V lost 4 bases, J lost 8 bases, and 11 bases stayed unmatched. Germline loops: CDR1 MDHEN, CDR2 SYDVKM. The CDR3 runs to 17 residues. The DNA of the CDR3 is TGTGCCAGCAGTTCACCCGACAGGGGGCTTAATTATTCACCCCTCCACTTT. This translates into CASSSPDRGLNYSPLHF.

The rearrangement uses TRBV9 and TRBJ1-3; D might be TRBD1 (6 bases). V was cut by 2 bases and J by 0 bases, with 15 bases left in between. The CDR3 has 17 amino acids. The germline V gene encodes CDR1 SGDLS and CDR2 YYNGEE. CDR3 loop: CASSVQPQGTSGNTIYF. The CDR3, as DNA: TGTGCCAGCAGCGTTCAACCACAGGGAACCTCTGGAAACACCATATATTTT.

The V call is TRBV9, the J call TRBJ2-2, with D maybe TRBD2 (6 bases). The CDR3 runs 14 residues. Germline CDR1 reads SGDLS; CDR2 reads YYNGEE. Trimming removed 5 bases at V and 0 bases at J, with 8 bases between. CDR3 sequence: CASRGTSNTGELFF. DNA of the CDR3: TGTGCCAGCAGAGGGACTTCGAACACCGGGGAGCTGTTTTTT. Supplemented by reference TRBV9 and TRBJ2-2, the full variable domain reads DSGVTQTPKHLITATGQRVTLRCSPRSGDLSVYWYQQSLDQGLQFLIQYYNGEERAKGNILERFSAQQFPDLHSELNLSSLELGDSALYFCASRGTSNTGELFFGEGSRLTVL.

V is TRBV4-2 and J is TRBJ2-7; TRBD1 might be the D (5 bases). The CDR3 runs to 15 residues. Germline values: CDR1 LGHNA, CDR2 YNFKEQ. The V end lost 2 bases, the J end lost 6 bases, and 17 bases lay between the germline ends. In DNA form, the CDR3 reads TGTGCCAGCAGCCAATCACTCAGGGATTATGGCGAGCAGTACTTC. This sequence encodes CASSQSLRDYGEQYF.

V usage is TRBV4-1 and J usage is TRBJ2-5; D gene ambiguous. Trimming pared 4 bases from V and 5 bases from J, leaving 8 bases between. This CDR3 comprises 12 residues. Germline V gives CDR1 MGHRA, CDR2 YSYEKL. The DNA for the CDR3 is TGCGCCAGCAGCCGTCTATACGAGACCCAGTACTTC. Translated: CASSRLYETQYF.

This clone was counted once. CDR3 sequence (DNA): TGTGCCAGCAGCCCGACGACAGGGAAGGGCTACACCTTC. Translating gives CASSPTTGKGYTF. The chain recombines TRBV7-2 with TRBJ1-2; 7 positions match TRBD1. The junction had 8 bases not matched to a gene; V was cut back by 5 bases and J by 8 bases. This CDR3 is 13 amino acids long. Germline V gene data show CDR1 as SGHTA and CDR2 as FQGNSA.

The genes are TRBV6-5 and TRBJ1-1; D gene ambiguous. From germline, CDR1 is MNHEY and CDR2 SVGAGI. The CDR3 length is 14 residues. Trimming pared 8 bases from V and 8 bases from J, leaving 21 bases between. The CDR3 DNA reads TGTGCCAGCGCTCCAAGAGGGAGAACTAAAGAAGCTTTCTTT. As protein: CASAPRGRTKEAFF.

The chain has TRBV6-5 and TRBJ1-6; TRBD1 is a possible D gene (5 bases). This CDR3 contains 14 residues. The germline V gene encodes CDR1 MNHEY and CDR2 SVGAGI. Trimming shortened V by 7 bases and J by 5 bases, and 12 bases separated the two germline ends. CDR3 DNA: TGTGCCAGCAAGCGCGACAGTCATAATTCACCCCTCCACTTT. This codes for CASKRDSHNSPLHF.

The chain uses TRBV27 and TRBJ2-7; 13 bases match TRBD2. The CDR3 covers 16 residues. The trim removed 6 bases at V and 4 bases at J, leaving 9 bases unmatched. Germline values: CDR1 MNHEY, CDR2 SMNVEV (reference sequence). The CDR3 region is CASRTEGTSGMYEQYF. CDR3 nucleotide sequence: TGTGCCAGCAGAACTGAAGGGACTAGCGGGATGTACGAGCAGTACTTC.